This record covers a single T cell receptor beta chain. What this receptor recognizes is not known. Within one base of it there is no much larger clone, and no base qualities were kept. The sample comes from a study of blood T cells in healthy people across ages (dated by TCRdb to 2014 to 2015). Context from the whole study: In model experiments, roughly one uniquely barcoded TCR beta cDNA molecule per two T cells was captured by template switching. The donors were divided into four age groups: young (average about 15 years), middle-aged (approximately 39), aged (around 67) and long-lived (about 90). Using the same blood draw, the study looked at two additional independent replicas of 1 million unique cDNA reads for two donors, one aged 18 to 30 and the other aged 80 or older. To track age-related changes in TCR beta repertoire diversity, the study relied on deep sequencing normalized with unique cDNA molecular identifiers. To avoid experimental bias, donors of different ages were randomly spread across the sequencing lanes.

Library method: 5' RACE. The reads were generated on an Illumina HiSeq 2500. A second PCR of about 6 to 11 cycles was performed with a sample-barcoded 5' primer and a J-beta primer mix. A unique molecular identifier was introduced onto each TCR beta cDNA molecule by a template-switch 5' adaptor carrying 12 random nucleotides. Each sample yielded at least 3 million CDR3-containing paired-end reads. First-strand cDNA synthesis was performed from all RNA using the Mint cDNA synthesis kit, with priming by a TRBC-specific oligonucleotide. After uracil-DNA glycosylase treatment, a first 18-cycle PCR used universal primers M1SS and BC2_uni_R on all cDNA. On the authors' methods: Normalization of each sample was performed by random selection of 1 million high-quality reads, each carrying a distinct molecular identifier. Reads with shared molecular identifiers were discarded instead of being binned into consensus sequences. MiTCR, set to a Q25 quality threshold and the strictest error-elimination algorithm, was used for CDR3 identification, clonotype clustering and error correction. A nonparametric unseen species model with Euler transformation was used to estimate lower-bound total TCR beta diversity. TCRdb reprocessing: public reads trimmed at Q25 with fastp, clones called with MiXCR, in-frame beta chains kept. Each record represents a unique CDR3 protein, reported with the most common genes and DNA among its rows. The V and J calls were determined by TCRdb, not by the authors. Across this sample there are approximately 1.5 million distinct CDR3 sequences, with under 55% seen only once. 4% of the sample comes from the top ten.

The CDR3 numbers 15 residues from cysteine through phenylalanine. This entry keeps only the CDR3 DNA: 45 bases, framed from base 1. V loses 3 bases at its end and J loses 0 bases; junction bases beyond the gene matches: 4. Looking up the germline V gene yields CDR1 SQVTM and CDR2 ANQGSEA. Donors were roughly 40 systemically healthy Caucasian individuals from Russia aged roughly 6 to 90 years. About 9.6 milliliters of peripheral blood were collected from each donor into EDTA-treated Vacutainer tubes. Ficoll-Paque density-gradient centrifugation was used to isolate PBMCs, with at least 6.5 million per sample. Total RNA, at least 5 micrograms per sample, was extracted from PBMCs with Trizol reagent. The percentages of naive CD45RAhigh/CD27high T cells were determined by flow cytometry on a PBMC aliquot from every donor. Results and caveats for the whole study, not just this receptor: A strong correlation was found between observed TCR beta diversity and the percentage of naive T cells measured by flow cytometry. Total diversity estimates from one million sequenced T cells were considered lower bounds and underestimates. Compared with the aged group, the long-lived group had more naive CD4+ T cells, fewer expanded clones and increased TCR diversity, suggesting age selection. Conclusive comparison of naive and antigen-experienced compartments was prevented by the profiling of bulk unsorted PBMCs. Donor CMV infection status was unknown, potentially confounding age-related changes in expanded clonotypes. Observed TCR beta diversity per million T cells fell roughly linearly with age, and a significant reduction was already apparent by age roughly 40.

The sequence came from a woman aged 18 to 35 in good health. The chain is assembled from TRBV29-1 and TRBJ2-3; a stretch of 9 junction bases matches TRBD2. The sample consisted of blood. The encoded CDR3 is CSVEASGVSTDTQYF. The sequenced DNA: TGCAGCGTTGAGGCTAGCGGGGTGAGCACAGATACGCAGTATTTT.